This entry is about one T cell receptor (beta chain). Its antigen is not yet known. Base-call qualities are not available, and no considerably larger clone is one nucleotide away. The collaborating institutions used their own protocols to collect whole blood in K2EDTA tubes. For TCRbeta analysis, collaborators shipped samples as frozen whole blood, isolated PBMCs, or DNA extracted from either of those sample types. CDR1 and CDR2, per the germline V gene, are MNHEY and SVGAGI. Including cysteine and phenylalanine, the CDR3 has 12 amino acids. Only CDR3 DNA is held: 36 bases, read in frame from base 1. Trimming removed 4 bases from V and 8 bases from J, leaving 11 bases between the germline ends. This record comes from a study of blood T cell repertoires in COVID-19 (dated by TCRdb to between 2020 and 2021). Turning to the overall study: The collaborator samples originated in the United States, Italy and Spain and spanned the acute and convalescent phases of COVID-19. Samples came from the ongoing ImmuneRACE study (first 160 participants) plus 1,254 subjects from 6 global collaborators. Deeply sampled blood TCRbeta repertoires from subjects exposed to, actively infected with, or recovered from COVID-19 were included in the dataset. Nearly every sample came with metadata listing a de-identified subject ID, COVID-19 status, age in years and sex. Where available, HLA class I and class II types were taken from metadata supplied by the sample provider and were not determined by assay-based typing. The material from the prospective study consisted of cDNA or gDNA derived from T cells, B-cell-depleted T cells, or PBMCs. The repertoires were released in a freely available public database intended as a resource for research on the immune response to SARS-CoV-2. The study at large found these results: Clinical and demographic metadata were provided uncurated, with the amount varying by source and participant.

TCRbeta CDR3 regions were amplified from genomic DNA by means of the immunoSEQ Assay, a bias-controlled multiplex PCR. Per the original workflow: Within the assay, amplification of reference gene primers was used to estimate how many nucleated cells each sample contained. Sequence reads were collapsed and filtered to measure the absolute abundance of every unique TCRbeta CDR3 rearrangement. For each sample, productive Simpson clonality was calculated as the square root of Simpson's diversity index over productive rearrangements. TCRdb holds this immuneACCESS table with in-frame rearrangements only. Some clones are missing; in checked studies, unresolved V genes explain under half, and the rest has no known cause. V, J and clone size derive from that table, while D and trimming were established from the DNA sequence. This sample gives some 200,000 clones in total; around 82% of them show up just once. Approximately 9.8% of the sample rests with the top ten.

The TCR sequence derives from a woman over 75 with acute or convalescent COVID-19. The specimen sequenced was peripheral blood. The V and J genes are TRBV6-5 and TRBJ1-1, with no confident D gene call. The DNA sequence is given as TGTGCCAGCAGTTGGGCGGGCTTCGAAGCTTTCTTT. The translation is CASSWAGFEAFF.